These 14 T cell receptor beta chains were all obtained from the same sample, sequenced in a study of CD8 T cells in ankylosing spondylitis (dated by TCRdb to 2016 to 2017). Libraries were constructed by 5' RACE. Sequenced on an Illumina HiSeq 2500. TCRdb passed the public sequencing reads through fastp at Q25 and MiXCR, retaining productive beta sequences. Rows are combined by CDR3 protein, so each entry shows the most common genes and DNA. The sample table records about 42,000 distinct CDR3 sequences; 3% to 4% of these occur just once. The ten largest clones capture approximately 4% of the sample. The specimen was blood, either unsorted or a sorted T cell fraction (not recorded which). These receptors were collected from a female donor with ankylosing spondylitis or in good health (not recorded which).

This rearrangement joins TRBV9 to TRBJ2-5; 9 bases align to TRBD1. V lost 0 bases to trimming and J lost 4 bases; unmatched junction nucleotides: 10. This CDR3 region has 17 residues. CDR1 is SGDLS and CDR2 is YYNGEE in the germline V gene. This chain's CDR3 is CASSVVGTGLGGETQYF. The DNA of the CDR3 is TGTGCCAGCAGCGTAGTCGGGACAGGGTTGGGGGGAGAGACCCAGTACTTC.

This clonotype was observed at least ten times. The V and J genes are TRBV9 and TRBJ2-3, with D possibly TRBD1 on 6 matching bases. Germline V CDR1 and CDR2: SGDLS, YYNGEE. Trimming stripped 3 bases from V and 6 bases from J, with 14 bases between. The CDR3 sequence is 14 residues long. The CDR3 sequence is CASSGGPGEDTQYF. In DNA, the CDR3 is TGTGCCAGCAGCGGAGGCCCAGGGGAGGATACGCAGTATTTT. Complete variable domain (other parts from reference TRBV9 and TRBJ2-3): DSGVTQTPKHLITATGQRVTLRCSPRSGDLSVYWYQQSLDQGLQFLIQYYNGEERAKGNILERFSAQQFPDLHSELNLSSLELGDSALYFCASSGGPGEDTQYFGPGTRLTVL.

Sample share makes this clonotype medium-sized. The chain combines TRBV9 with TRBJ1-4; unclear D gene. Germline lookup yields CDR1 SGDLS and CDR2 YYNGEE. Trimming took off 0 bases at V and 3 bases at J, with 15 bases between the two ends. The CDR3 has 17 amino acids. Written as DNA, the CDR3 is TGTGCCAGCAGCGTAGGAGGACCCCCCGGGGCTAATGAAAAACTGTTTTTT. Protein sequence: CASSVGGPPGANEKLFF.

This clonotype was found many times. The chain is built from TRBV9 and TRBJ2-1, with 8 bases identical to TRBD1. CDR1 is SGDLS and CDR2 is YYNGEE in the germline V gene. The J segment lost 8 bases and the V segment lost 4 bases, leaving 14 bases of the junction unmatched. This CDR3 region has 16 residues. CDR3 loop: CASSILWDRRGDEQFF. The CDR3 DNA sequence: TGTGCCAGCAGCATCCTCTGGGACAGGCGTGGCGATGAGCAGTTCTTC.

This clonotype was seen many times. The CDR3 protein is CASSVGMGLGSYEQYF. CDR3 coding DNA: TGTGCCAGCAGCGTAGGAATGGGTTTGGGGTCCTACGAGCAGTACTTC. The genes are TRBV9 and TRBJ2-7; D not certain. The CDR3 sequence is 16 residues long. V gave up 0 bases and J gave up 1 base, with 14 bases separating them. Germline V gene sequence: CDR1 SGDLS, CDR2 YYNGEE.

The sample holds many counts of this clonotype. The rearrangement joins TRBV9 to TRBJ1-4, with unresolved D. The CDR3 is 15 amino acids. V lost 0 bases and J 3 bases, leaving 9 bases between the germline ends. Looked up from germline, CDR1 is SGDLS and CDR2 is YYNGEE. DNA of the CDR3: TGTGCCAGCAGCGTAGAAGGGCTTGCTAATGAAAAACTGTTTTTT. Translating gives CASSVEGLANEKLFF.

This clonotype was detected ten times or more. The V gene is TRBV9, the J gene TRBJ2-1; D call uncertain. The CDR3 covers 15 residues. In germline, CDR1 is SGDLS, CDR2 YYNGEE. The V and J ends lost 0 bases and 5 bases respectively, with 12 bases between them. The CDR3 reads CASSVDQSAHNEQFF. DNA for the CDR3: TGTGCCAGCAGCGTAGATCAGAGCGCCCACAATGAGCAGTTCTTC.

The chain is built from TRBV9 and TRBJ2-3; maybe TRBD1 (6 bases). From germline, CDR1 is SGDLS and CDR2 YYNGEE. This CDR3 is built from 15 residues. Trimming removed 2 bases at V and 2 bases at J, with 12 bases between. Written as DNA, the CDR3 is TGTGCCAGCAGCGTCCAGGGGACATACACAGATACGCAGTATTTT. Its translation is CASSVQGTYTDTQYF.

This clonotype was seen ten or more times. A read error may account for a junction end that differs from germline. The CDR3 nucleotides read TGTGCCAGCAGCCGGGACTCCGACAATGAGCAGTTCTTC. It translates to CASSRDSDNEQFF. The rearrangement uses TRBV9 and TRBJ2-1; TRBD2 might be the D (6 bases). The CDR3 consists of 13 residues. The germline CDR1 and CDR2 sequences are SGDLS and YYNGEE.

This clonotype was seen repeatedly, ten times or more. The chain couples TRBV9 to TRBJ2-2; 11 bases align to TRBD1. CDR1 is SGDLS, CDR2 YYNGEE, per germline. The V gene end was trimmed by 4 bases and the J gene end by 6 bases; junction bases not matched to a gene: 14. The CDR3 totals 18 residues. The chain's CDR3 is CASSTRTGGRGGAGELFF. CDR3 bases: TGTGCCAGCAGCACCCGGACAGGGGGCAGGGGTGGGGCCGGGGAGCTGTTTTTT. Filled out from reference TRBV9 and TRBJ2-2, the complete variable domain reads DSGVTQTPKHLITATGQRVTLRCSPRSGDLSVYWYQQSLDQGLQFLIQYYNGEERAKGNILERFSAQQFPDLHSELNLSSLELGDSALYFCASSTRTGGRGGAGELFFGEGSRLTVL.

This clonotype showed up many times. The rearrangement uses TRBV9 and TRBJ2-1; tentative D call: TRBD1 (6 bases). The germline V gene has CDR1 SGDLS and CDR2 YYNGEE. CDR3 length: 14 residues. V lost 2 bases and J 7 bases, leaving 13 bases between the germline ends. Written as DNA, the CDR3 is TGTGCCAGCAGCGTCGCAGGGGACCGGAATGAGCAGTTCTTC. Protein product: CASSVAGDRNEQFF.

This clonotype was observed many times. The chain joins TRBV9 to TRBJ2-2; D not certain. Deletions cut 4 bases from V and 3 bases from J, with 4 bases between. The CDR3 has 12 amino acids. Germline values: CDR1 SGDLS, CDR2 YYNGEE. DNA of the CDR3: TGTGCCAGCAGCCTCGACACCGGGGAGCTGTTTTTT. Amino acid sequence: CASSLDTGELFF.

This clonotype was counted many times. This chain joins TRBV9 and TRBJ2-1, with TRBD2 matching 8 bases. V was pared by 0 bases and J by 9 bases, with 8 bases of the junction left unmatched. CDR3 length: 15 residues. The germline CDR1 and CDR2 sequences are SGDLS and YYNGEE. This chain's CDR3 is CASSVASAGGAEQFF. DNA for the CDR3: TGTGCCAGCAGCGTAGCTTCTGCCGGGGGGGCTGAGCAGTTCTTC.

This clonotype came up many times. The V gene is TRBV9, the J gene TRBJ1-5; 7 bases fit TRBD1. J gave up 3 bases and V 3 bases, and 6 bases lay outside the gene matches. This CDR3 is 15 amino acids long. The germline gives CDR1 SGDLS, CDR2 YYNGEE. Written as DNA, the CDR3 is TGTGCCAGCAGCGAACAGGGGTCCCCCAATCAGCCCCAGCATTTT. This gives the protein CASSEQGSPNQPQHF.